The following is a TCR beta chain sequence with its context. Its antigen remains unknown. The data were obtained in a study of shared clonotypes between healthy human individuals. Study details: The cohort comprised a couple of women and three men. Their ages spanned 18 to 49 years. A donor's plate count was three for CD4 naive and three for CD4 memory; CD8 naive had two and CD8 memory one. The study's findings and limits: Among non-shared clonotypes, generation probabilities were lower than among those shared by all four donors. Blood alone was sampled, and tissue repertoires likely differ.

Sequenced by immunoSEQ multiplex PCR; TCRdb stores in-frame clones only, minus some. This repertoire shows about 230,000 clones, just over 65% found once; its top ten account for around 10%. Trimming took 3 bases from V and 8 from J, leaving 7 bases between them. There are 11 residues in the CDR3. The germline gives CDR1 MDHEN, CDR2 SYDVKM. The source of this sequence is a man between 25 and 39 years old in good health. The sequenced sample was memory CD4+ T cells sorted from blood. Subset meaning: CD45RA-negative fraction. This chain connects TRBV28 to TRBJ1-1; D not resolved. The CDR3 bases are TGTGCCAGCAGTTTGCCATTCGAAGCTTTCTTT. Translated: CASSLPFEAFF.